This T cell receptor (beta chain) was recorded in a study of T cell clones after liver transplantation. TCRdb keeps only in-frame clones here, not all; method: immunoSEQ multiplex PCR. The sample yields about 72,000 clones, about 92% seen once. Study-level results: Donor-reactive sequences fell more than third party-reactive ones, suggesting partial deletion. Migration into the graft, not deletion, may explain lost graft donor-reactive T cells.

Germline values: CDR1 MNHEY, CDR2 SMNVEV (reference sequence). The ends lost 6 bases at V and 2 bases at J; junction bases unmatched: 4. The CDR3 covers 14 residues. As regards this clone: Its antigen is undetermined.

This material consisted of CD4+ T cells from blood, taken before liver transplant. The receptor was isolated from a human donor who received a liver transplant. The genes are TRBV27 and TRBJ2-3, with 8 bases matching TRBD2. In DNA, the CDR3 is TGTGCCAGCAGCCGGACTAGCATCACAGATACGCAGTATTTT. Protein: CASSRTSITDTQYF.